Listed below are T cell receptor beta chains from one sample, sequenced in a study of CXCR3-negative and CXCR3-positive naive CD8 T cells. With the 5' RACE reads reprocessed, TCRdb shows one record per CDR3 protein and no DNA. The sample holds 4,500 to 5,500 distinct CDR3 sequences. Sequencing was done on a sample of naive CXCR3+ CD8+ T cells from blood. These receptor sequences come from a human donor in good health. Some clones in this sample may be carry-over from other donors' samples. The CDR3 runs from the conserved cysteine through the conserved F or W. The listing skips clone size in some rows; elsewhere it reads once, few, many or a size class.

j_call v_call clone_size cdr3_aa
TRBJ2-1 TRBV2 medium-sized CASSLIAGASHEQFF
TRBJ2-1 TRBV5-1 . CASSAWTADNEQFF
TRBJ1-1 TRBV11-1 . CASRPPTGHLNEAFF
TRBJ2-7 TRBV19 . CASSPRDTLGEQYF
TRBJ2-3 TRBV5-4 . CASSLIGVTDTQYF
TRBJ2-1 TRBV28 . CASSPRTSGSGQFF
TRBJ2-1 TRBV4-1 medium-sized CASSLRPSQYNEQFF
TRBJ2-1 TRBV29-1 . CSVLGLAGERSYNEQFF
TRBJ2-1 TRBV19 . CASSTLPGSAYNEQFF
TRBJ2-6 TRBV12-3/TRBV12-4 . CASMGAGANVLTF
TRBJ2-1 TRBV20-1 large CSASSWRASSYNEQFF
TRBJ2-7 TRBV19 . CASSMGHFYEQYF
TRBJ2-1 TRBV7-8 medium-sized CASSLGTSGEFLYNEQFF